The 20 T cell receptor beta chains below were found in one sample sequenced in a study of blood T cell repertoires in COVID-19. The protocol was immunoSEQ multiplex PCR, while the TCRdb copy is restricted to in-frame clones and leaves out a portion. This table has about 150,000 clones, about 83% appearing once. Sequenced material: peripheral blood. These TCRs come from a woman in her 70s who had recovered from COVID-19.

This clone has a handful of counts. This chain uses TRBV2 with TRBJ1-2; 10 bases match TRBD1. The CDR3 totals 13 residues. CDR1 SNHLY and CDR2 FYNNEI come from the germline V gene. V was clipped by 8 bases and J by 3 bases; unmatched bases: 3. CDR3 loop: CASAGTGDYGYTF. The CDR3 DNA reads TGTGCCAGCGCCGGGACAGGGGACTATGGCTACACCTTC. Full variable domain (missing parts from reference TRBV2 and TRBJ1-2): EPEVTQTPSHQVTQMGQEVILRCVPISNHLYFYWYRQILGQKVEFLVSFYNNEISEKSEIFDDQFSVERPDGSNFTLKIRSTKLEDSAMYFCASAGTGDYGYTFGSGTRLTVV.

In its sample, this clone was seen a few times. The CDR3 bases are TGTGCCAGCAGTTTACTAGTTAAAAACATTCAGTACTTC. Amino acid sequence: CASSLLVKNIQYF. The genes are TRBV2 and TRBJ2-4, with D perhaps matching TRBD2 (5 bases). V was clipped by 5 bases and J by 4 bases, with 9 bases between them. Germline CDR1 and CDR2: SNHLY and FYNNEI. The CDR3 runs to 13 residues.

The table lists this clone with a count of one. The rearrangement links TRBV6-5 to TRBJ1-6; D is possibly TRBD1 (5 bases). V dropped 7 bases and J dropped 10 bases, with 20 bases sitting between them. CDR1 and CDR2 (germline): MNHEY, SVGAGI. The CDR3 runs 15 residues. The CDR3 DNA reads TGTGCCAGCACCACCAATGGGGGGGGACCCTCACCCCTCCACTTT. This codes for CASTTNGGGPSPLHF.

The table lists this clone with a few counts. The chain has TRBV7-3 and TRBJ2-7; 7 bases match TRBD1. The germline CDR1 and CDR2 sequences are SGHTA and FQGTGA. J gave up 2 bases and V 3 bases, and 7 bases lay outside the gene matches. CDR3 length equals 15 residues. Here the CDR3 reads CASSLTGTETYEQYF. In nucleotides, the CDR3 is TGTGCCAGCAGCTTGACCGGGACAGAGACCTACGAGCAGTACTTC.

This chain joins TRBV7-3 and TRBJ2-1; 12 bases map to TRBD2. CDR1 is SGHTA, CDR2 FQGTGA, per germline. Losses at the gene ends were 5 bases for V and 4 bases for J; bases not matched to a gene: 3. The CDR3 sequence is 15 residues long. CDR3 loop: CASSTGLAGYNEQFF. The CDR3, as DNA: TGTGCCAGCAGCACAGGACTAGCGGGGTACAATGAGCAGTTCTTC. The full variable domain, completed using reference TRBV7-3 and TRBJ2-1, is GAGVSQTPSNKVTEKGKYVELRCDPISGHTALYWYRQSLGQGPEFLIYFQGTGAADDSGLPNDRFFAVRPEGSVSTLKIQRTERGDSAVYLCASSTGLAGYNEQFFGPGTRLTVL.

The CDR3 sequence: CASSSMPLMNTEAFF. The CDR3 DNA is TGCGCCAGCAGCTCTATGCCGCTCATGAACACTGAAGCTTTCTTT. The rearrangement joins TRBV5-1 to TRBJ1-1; D not certain. The CDR3 spans 15 residues. Germline-derived CDR1 and CDR2 are SGHRS and YFSETQ. V was cut by 3 bases and J by 0 bases, with 12 bases left in between.

The J gene is TRBJ1-2, the V gene TRBV27, with no clear D. Trimming took 3 bases from V and 0 from J, leaving 5 bases between them. The CDR3 is 13 amino acids. Germline lookup yields CDR1 MNHEY and CDR2 SMNVEV (reference sequence). The CDR3 sequence is CASSFGANYGYTF. In nucleotides, the CDR3 is TGTGCCAGCAGTTTCGGAGCTAACTATGGCTACACCTTC.

V and J are TRBV4-2 and TRBJ2-1, with D possibly matching TRBD2 (6 bases). This CDR3 spans 14 amino acids. Trimming pared 4 bases from V and 10 bases from J, leaving 17 bases between. The germline V gene has CDR1 LGHNA and CDR2 YNFKEQ. The CDR3: CASSPDRGRWEQFF. CDR3 sequence (DNA): TGTGCCAGCAGCCCAGATAGAGGGAGGTGGGAGCAGTTCTTC.

The genes are TRBV5-4 and TRBJ1-2, with 7 bases lining up with TRBD1. V shed 2 bases and J 5 bases; nucleotides not matched to a gene: 3. CDR3 length: 13 amino acids. The germline CDR1 and CDR2 sequences are SGHNT and YYREEE (reference sequence). CDR3 sequence: CASSLQGPYGYTF. In nucleotides, the CDR3 is TGTGCCAGCAGCTTACAGGGGCCGTATGGCTACACCTTC.

The rearrangement uses TRBV6-6 and TRBJ1-5; tentatively, D is TRBD1 (6 bases). The CDR3 is 17 amino acids. Trimming took 5 bases from V and 2 from J, leaving 19 bases between them. Germline values: CDR1 MNHNY, CDR2 SVGAGI (reference sequence). As DNA, the CDR3 is TGTGCCAGCAGTCCAGGGGCTGGGGGATATGGCAATCAGCCCCAGCATTTT. Translated: CASSPGAGGYGNQPQHF.

The V call is TRBV5-4, the J call TRBJ2-7; 9 bases agree with TRBD2. This CDR3 has 15 amino acids. With V trimmed by 3 bases and J by 3 bases, 7 bases remained unmatched. The germline V gene has CDR1 SGHNT and CDR2 YYREEE (reference sequence). The CDR3 DNA sequence: TGTGCCAGCAGCTCGGGTTGGACTAGCGTCTACGAGCAGTACTTC. Translating it yields CASSSGWTSVYEQYF.

This sequence joins TRBV18 and TRBJ1-2; 7 bases agree with TRBD1. Germline V gene data show CDR1 as KGHSH and CDR2 as LQKENI. CDR3 length: 14 residues. The ends lost 4 bases at V and 0 bases at J; junction bases unmatched: 2. CDR3 region: CASSRGQANYGYTF. CDR3 in DNA: TGTGCCAGCTCACGAGGACAGGCTAACTATGGCTACACCTTC.

The sample holds a few counts of this clone. This chain links TRBV20-1 with TRBJ2-7; 12 positions match TRBD1. V was clipped by 3 bases and J by 9 bases; unmatched bases: 9. CDR3 length equals 14 residues. CDR1 is DFQATT and CDR2 is SNEGSKA in the germline V gene (reference sequence). Here the CDR3 DNA reads TGCAGTGCTAGTGTGGGGGACAGGGGGCGGACGCAGTACTTC. Encoded protein: CSASVGDRGRTQYF.

J is TRBJ1-2 and V is TRBV5-1; D is possibly TRBD1 (5 bases). This CDR3 contains 15 residues. Trimming pared 4 bases from V and 5 bases from J, leaving 18 bases between. The germline V gene encodes CDR1 SGHRS and CDR2 YFSETQ. Here the CDR3 DNA reads TGCGCCAGCAGCCCTGGGGATGGGACTGATTATGGCTACACCTTC. Its protein product is CASSPGDGTDYGYTF.

V is TRBV7-2 and J is TRBJ1-2; tentatively, D is TRBD1 (6 bases). CDR1 is SGHTA and CDR2 is FQGNSA in the germline V gene. Trimming left V 4 bases short and J 8 bases short, with 11 bases between. The CDR3 runs 12 residues. The CDR3 coding sequence is TGTGCCAGCAGCTCTCAGGGGTTCGGCTACACCTTC. This gives the protein CASSSQGFGYTF.

The chain links TRBV27 to TRBJ1-2; D unclear. The CDR3 runs 13 residues. Germline CDR1 MNHEY, CDR2 SMNVEV (reference sequence). V was cut by 6 bases and J by 2 bases, with 10 bases left in between. CDR3 in DNA: TGTGCCAGCAGCCGTACATTAAACTATGGCTACACCTTC. This encodes CASSRTLNYGYTF.

This rearrangement joins TRBV18 to TRBJ1-6; D unclear. Germline CDR1 is KGHSH and CDR2 is LQKENI. The CDR3 is made up of 15 amino acids. The V end lost 0 bases, the J end lost 7 bases, and 10 bases lay between the germline ends. CDR3 in amino acids: CASSPPGSGNSPLHF. DNA for the CDR3: TGTGCCAGCTCACCACCAGGGTCGGGAAATTCACCCCTCCACTTT.

V usage is TRBV30 and J usage is TRBJ2-6; 10 bases line up with TRBD1. Germline CDR1 GTSNPN, CDR2 SVGIG (reference sequence). This CDR3 comprises 14 residues. V lost 5 bases to trimming and J lost 2 bases; unmatched junction nucleotides: 0. CDR3 protein: CAWGQGAGANVLTF. The DNA of the CDR3 is TGTGCCTGGGGACAGGGGGCTGGGGCCAACGTCCTGACTTTC.

The chain links TRBV5-1 to TRBJ2-1; 14 bases agree with TRBD2. V shed 4 bases and J 1 base; nucleotides not matched to a gene: 10. Germline V gives CDR1 SGHRS, CDR2 YFSETQ. The CDR3 loop spans 19 amino acids. For the CDR3, the DNA is TGCGCCAGCAGCACGGGACTAGCGGGAGTAGGTGGTTCCTACAATGAGCAGTTCTTC. It translates to CASSTGLAGVGGSYNEQFF.

The chain uses TRBV7-2 and TRBJ2-2; 12 bases line up with TRBD2. The length of the CDR3 is 15 residues. V was pared by 2 bases and J by 7 bases, with 2 bases of the junction left unmatched. CDR1 and CDR2 (germline): SGHTA, FQGNSA. This chain's CDR3 is CASSLTGLAGGELFF. CDR3 sequence (DNA): TGTGCCAGCAGCTTAACGGGACTAGCGGGCGGGGAGCTGTTTTTT. Full variable domain (outside the CDR3, taken from reference TRBV7-2 and TRBJ2-2): GAGVSQSPSNKVTEKGKDVELRCDPISGHTALYWYRQSLGQGLEFLIYFQGNSAPDKSGLPSDRFSAERTGGSVSTLTIQRTQQEDSAVYLCASSLTGLAGGELFFGEGSRLTVL.